This T cell receptor beta chain was documented in a study of breast tumors, draining lymph nodes, adjacent tissues. Breast cancer patients provided tissue from their axillary draining lymph nodes. TCRdb independently ran MiXCR on the multiplex PCR reads; one entry per CDR3 protein. The sample holds about 230,000 distinct CDR3 sequences, approximately 29% seen once. This clonotype occurred many times. The ends were cut back, 3 bases at V and 0 bases at J, with 18 bases in the middle. Germline V lookup: CDR1 SGDLS, CDR2 YYNGEE. The CDR3 spans 17 residues. Sequencing was done on a sample of axillary lymph node tissue. The chain couples TRBV9 to TRBJ2-5; tentative D call: TRBD2 (5 bases). The TCR sequence derives from a female donor with breast cancer. Some clones in this sample may be carry-over from other donors' samples. CDR3 protein: CASSGGLPLQYQETQYF. DNA of the CDR3: TGTGCCAGCAGCGGAGGACTCCCACTTCAGTACCAAGAGACCCAGTACTTC.